The 29 T cell receptor beta chains below all came from one sample that was sequenced in a study of cytomegalovirus exposure and HLA in healthy donors. PCR primers comprised 60 Vbeta and 13 Jbeta primers. Sequencing was performed with immunoSEQ multiplex PCR; in TCRdb, only in-frame clones are kept and a portion is missing. The table has about 130,000 clones, 70% to 90% seen once. Source material: PBMCs. All receptors come from a boy younger than 18 in good health and CMV-seronegative.

V gene TRBV7-2 combines with J gene TRBJ1-5; D uncertain. CDR1 and CDR2 from the germline V gene are SGHTA and FQGNSA. Trimming took off 8 bases at V and 4 bases at J, with 9 bases between the two ends. There are 12 residues in the CDR3. DNA for the CDR3: TGTGCCAGCGGCCTCGGGAATCAGCCCCAGCATTTT. Translating it yields CASGLGNQPQHF.

The chain combines TRBV6-5 with TRBJ1-5; D might be TRBD1 (6 bases). CDR1 MNHEY and CDR2 SVGAGI come from the germline V gene. The CDR3 sequence is 15 residues long. Trimming shortened V by 6 bases and J by 11 bases, and 23 bases separated the two germline ends. This CDR3 is CASRPGGRDIVTQHF. The DNA of the CDR3 is TGTGCCAGCAGACCCGGGGGGAGGGACATCGTAACCCAGCATTTT.

The DNA for the CDR3 is TGTGCCAGCAGTGCGATTGGGGCAAACTCTGGAAACACCATATATTTT. Protein sequence: CASSAIGANSGNTIYF. J is TRBJ1-3 and V is TRBV6-1; D may be TRBD1 (5 bases). Trimming took 4 bases from V and 0 from J, leaving 13 bases between them. This CDR3 spans 16 amino acids. Germline V gives CDR1 MNHNS, CDR2 SASEGT.

This clone was seen only once. The chain has TRBV7-2 and TRBJ2-3, with TRBD2 matching over 10 bases. Germline lookup yields CDR1 SGHTA and CDR2 FQGNSA. The CDR3 spans 15 residues. J was trimmed by 6 bases and V by 3 bases; bases with no gene match: 6. The CDR3 nucleotides are TGTGCCAGCAGCTTCCGTAGCGGGGGGTCGGATACGCAGTATTTT. Its translation is CASSFRSGGSDTQYF.

The chain employs TRBV4-1 and TRBJ1-4; D is uncertain. This CDR3 is built from 16 residues. Germline lookup yields CDR1 MGHRA and CDR2 YSYEKL. V gave up 3 bases and J gave up 3 bases, with 14 bases separating them. The CDR3 DNA follows: TGCGCCAGCAGCCACGTTGAGCTTGGTGCTAATGAAAAACTGTTTTTT. Its translation is CASSHVELGANEKLFF.

This chain uses TRBV5-1 with TRBJ2-1; 9 bases map to TRBD2. Germline V gene data show CDR1 as SGHRS and CDR2 as YFSETQ. This CDR3 comprises 16 residues. V shed 0 bases and J 5 bases; nucleotides not matched to a gene: 6. CDR3 residues: CASSLDGGGAHNEQFF. CDR3 coding DNA: TGCGCCAGCAGCTTGGATGGCGGGGGGGCCCACAATGAGCAGTTCTTC.

V gene TRBV6-1 combines with J gene TRBJ2-7; D call uncertain. The germline V gene encodes CDR1 MNHNS and CDR2 SASEGT. The CDR3 runs to 13 residues. V was shortened by 3 bases and J by 3 bases, with 9 bases between the two germline ends. The DNA for the CDR3 is TGTGCCAGCAGTGACCACAGAGACTACGAGCAGTACTTC. Translating it yields CASSDHRDYEQYF.

The chain combines TRBV10-3 with TRBJ2-3, with 9 bases that match TRBD2. This CDR3 is built from 17 residues. The V gene's germline CDR1 is ENHRY and CDR2 SYGVKD. Trimming cost V 5 bases and J 2 bases; bases outside gene matches: 11. This CDR3 is CAISNMGLAGNTDTQYF. In nucleotides, the CDR3 is TGTGCCATCAGTAACATGGGGCTAGCGGGGAACACAGATACGCAGTATTTT.

V usage is TRBV16 and J usage is TRBJ2-1; D unclear. This CDR3 has 14 amino acids. V shed 2 bases and J shed 0 bases, with 5 bases lying between them. Germline lookup yields CDR1 KGHSY and CDR2 FQNENV. The CDR3 nucleotides read TGTGCCAGCAGCCAAGACTTCTCCTACAATGAGCAGTTCTTC. Its translation: CASSQDFSYNEQFF. Together with reference TRBV16 and TRBJ2-1, the CDR3 gives the full variable domain: GEEVAQTPKHLVRGEGQKAKLYCAPIKGHSYVFWYQQVLKNEFKFLISFQNENVFDETGMPKERFSAKCLPNSPCSLEIQATKLEDSAVYFCASSQDFSYNEQFFGPGTRLTVL.

This chain joins TRBV7-3 and TRBJ2-5; the D is unclear. V lost 2 bases and J 5 bases, leaving 12 bases between the germline ends. Germline CDR1 and CDR2: SGHTA and FQGTGA. This CDR3 region has 14 residues. CDR3 nucleotide sequence: TGTGCCAGCAGCTTATCAGAAGCCAGGGAGACCCAGTACTTC. Protein product: CASSLSEARETQYF. Looking up the rest from reference TRBV7-3 and TRBJ2-5 gives the full variable domain: GAGVSQTPSNKVTEKGKYVELRCDPISGHTALYWYRQSLGQGPEFLIYFQGTGAADDSGLPNDRFFAVRPEGSVSTLKIQRTERGDSAVYLCASSLSEARETQYFGPGTRLLVL.

This chain connects TRBV14 to TRBJ2-2, with 8 bases that match TRBD1. The CDR3 sequence is 16 residues long. CDR1 is SGHDN and CDR2 is FVKESK in the germline V gene. The J segment lost 1 base and the V segment lost 4 bases, leaving 5 bases of the junction unmatched. This chain's CDR3 is CASSRRGTGNTGELFF. DNA of the CDR3: TGTGCCAGCAGCCGAAGGGGGACAGGGAACACCGGGGAGCTGTTTTTT.

The V call is TRBV29-1, the J call TRBJ2-1; D is unclear. The CDR3 extends over 14 amino acids. Germline assignment: CDR1 SQVTM and CDR2 ANQGSEA. The V end was cut by 7 bases, the J end by 6 bases, with 19 bases between. The CDR3 protein is CSGEERGFGNEQFF. Here the CDR3 DNA reads TGCAGCGGAGAGGAGCGAGGATTCGGCAATGAGCAGTTCTTC.

This sequence joins TRBV6-5 and TRBJ2-5, with 8 bases matching TRBD1. The length of the CDR3 is 16 residues. V lost 0 bases and J lost 3; bases outside the gene matches: 6. Per germline, CDR1 MNHEY and CDR2 SVGAGI. CDR3 coding DNA: TGTGCCAGCAGTTACTCGGGGGGACAGGCTAAAGAGACCCAGTACTTC. Translated, it gives CASSYSGGQAKETQYF.

This chain links TRBV7-3 with TRBJ1-2; D remains unclear. This CDR3 has 13 amino acids. Trimming took 4 bases from V and 2 from J, leaving 8 bases between them. Germline assignment: CDR1 SGHTA and CDR2 FQGTGA. Written as DNA, the CDR3 is TGTGCCAGCAGCTCTACCGGGAACTATGGCTACACCTTC. Protein sequence: CASSSTGNYGYTF.

The CDR3 DNA follows: TGTGCCAGCAGTGAACTACAGACAAATCAGCCCCAGCATTTT. Its translation: CASSELQTNQPQHF. The J gene is TRBJ1-5, the V gene TRBV2, with D hard to call. The CDR3 has 14 amino acids. CDR1 is SNHLY, CDR2 FYNNEI, per germline. With 2 bases removed from V and 4 bases from J, the gap between germline ends came to 9 bases.

This sequence joins TRBV19 and TRBJ1-6; D not certain. Germline V gene sequence: CDR1 LNHDA, CDR2 SQIVND (reference sequence). The V and J ends lost 10 bases and 7 bases respectively, with 14 bases between them. The CDR3 totals 13 residues. This CDR3 reads CATKYTVNSPLHF. The DNA for the CDR3 is TGTGCCACCAAATATACAGTGAATTCACCCCTCCACTTT.

This rearrangement joins TRBV27 to TRBJ2-2; 7 nucleotides align to TRBD1. The CDR3 runs to 15 residues. Germline V gene lookup returns CDR1 MNHEY and CDR2 SMNVEV (reference sequence). V lost 8 bases and J lost 4; bases outside the gene matches: 10. As DNA, the CDR3 is TGTGCCAGCGGCGCCACGACAGGGATCACCGGGGAGCTGTTTTTT. Translating it yields CASGATTGITGELFF.

The chain combines TRBV13 with TRBJ2-1; D possibly corresponds to TRBD2 (6 bases). Per the germline V gene, CDR1 is PRHDT and CDR2 is FYEKMQ (reference sequence). This CDR3 has 15 amino acids. The V gene lost 5 bases and the J gene lost 5 bases, with 16 bases spanning the gap. CDR3 amino acids: CASSSGGYHHNEQFF. CDR3 in DNA: TGTGCCAGCAGCAGCGGAGGGTACCATCACAATGAGCAGTTCTTC.

The V gene is TRBV30, the J gene TRBJ2-5; 11 nucleotides match TRBD2. V shed 4 bases and J 4 bases; nucleotides not matched to a gene: 8. This CDR3 has 15 amino acids. Germline CDR1 is GTSNPN and CDR2 is SVGIG (reference sequence). The CDR3 loop is CAWTALAGGGETQYF. CDR3 sequence (DNA): TGTGCCTGGACCGCTCTAGCGGGAGGCGGAGAGACCCAGTACTTC.

The chain uses TRBV4-1 and TRBJ1-3; D is uncertain. Trimming left V 0 bases short and J 3 bases short, with 12 bases between. The length of the CDR3 is 16 residues. Germline loops: CDR1 MGHRA, CDR2 YSYEKL. In DNA form, the CDR3 reads TGCGCCAGCAGCCAAGATGGGGAGGGAGGTGGAAACACCATATATTTT. Protein sequence: CASSQDGEGGGNTIYF.

The chain recombines TRBV4-2 with TRBJ1-2; weak D call: TRBD1 (6 bases). The CDR3 spans 17 residues. Trimming removed 5 bases from V and 8 bases from J, with 27 bases in between. Germline V gene lookup returns CDR1 LGHNA and CDR2 YNFKEQ. The CDR3 DNA is TGTGCCAGCAGCTACTATACCGGGGGGCCGCTCAAGGAGGGCTACACCTTC. It codes for CASSYYTGGPLKEGYTF.

This clone has just a few counts. The junction departs from germline at one end; a sequencing error may be responsible. This chain connects TRBV15 to TRBJ1-1, with D unclear. The germline gives CDR1 LNHNV, CDR2 YYDKDF (reference sequence). The length of the CDR3 is 14 residues. DNA of the CDR3: TGTGCCACCAGCAATGCCTTCTCAAACAGTGAAGCTTTCTTT. Residues: CATSNAFSNSEAFF.

This clone was recorded only once. The chain recombines TRBV7-2 with TRBJ2-7; 14 nucleotides align to TRBD2. This CDR3 is 17 amino acids long. The V segment lost 0 bases and the J segment 1 base; nucleotides outside the gene matches: 2. Per the germline V gene, CDR1 is SGHTA and CDR2 is FQGNSA. CDR3 sequence (DNA): TGTGCCAGCAGCTTAGCCGGGACTAGCGGGGGTTCCTACGAGCAGTACTTC. Protein sequence: CASSLAGTSGGSYEQYF.

This rearrangement joins TRBV19 to TRBJ2-5, with 8 bases that match TRBD2. This CDR3 region has 16 residues. CDR1 LNHDA and CDR2 SQIVND come from the germline V gene (reference sequence). J lost 3 bases, V lost 2 bases, and 8 bases had no gene match. The CDR3 DNA sequence: TGTGCCAGTAGTATATATCCAGAACTAGCGGAAGAGACCCAGTACTTC. It encodes CASSIYPELAEETQYF.

In regard to this clone: The junction differs from germline at one of its ends, possibly a read error. The V and J genes are TRBV29-1 and TRBJ1-2, with D perhaps matching TRBD1 (5 bases). The CDR3 sequence is 12 residues long. CDR1 is SQVTM and CDR2 is ANQGSEA in the germline V gene. CDR3 DNA sequence: TGCAGCGTTGTGCGAGGGGACTATGGCTACCCCTTC. Protein: CSVVRGDYGYPF. Complete variable domain (other parts from reference TRBV29-1 and TRBJ1-2): SAVISQKPSRDICQRGTSLTIQCQVDSQVTMMFWYRQQPGQSLTLIATANQGSEATYESGFVIDKFPISRPNLTFSTLTVSNMSPEDSSIYLCSVVRGDYGYPFGSGTRLTVV.

This clone was picked up one time. The chain uses TRBV19 and TRBJ1-2, with TRBD1 identical over 9 bases. The CDR3 is made up of 15 amino acids. V trimming: 5 bases; J trimming: 2 bases; junction bases outside the gene matches: 6. Germline V lookup: CDR1 LNHDA, CDR2 SQIVND (reference sequence). This CDR3 reads CASSLPGQGNYGYTF. The CDR3, as DNA: TGTGCCAGTAGTCTCCCGGGACAGGGAAACTATGGCTACACCTTC. Looking up the rest from reference TRBV19 and TRBJ1-2 gives the full variable domain: DGGITQSPKYLFRKEGQNVTLSCEQNLNHDAMYWYRQDPGQGLRLIYYSQIVNDFQKGDIAEGYSVSREKKESFPLTVTSAQKNPTAFYLCASSLPGQGNYGYTFGSGTRLTVV.

This chain uses TRBV7-2 with TRBJ2-7; the D is unclear. Germline assignment: CDR1 SGHTA and CDR2 FQGNSA. V lost 5 bases, J lost 5 bases, and 7 bases lay in between. The CDR3 has 11 residues. The CDR3 region has the DNA TGTGCCAGCAGCCAGAACGACGAGCAGTACTTC. As protein: CASSQNDEQYF.

The J gene is TRBJ1-2, the V gene TRBV6-1, with D perhaps TRBD1 (5 bases). There are 13 residues in the CDR3. In germline, CDR1 is MNHNS, CDR2 SASEGT. V lost 1 base, J lost 6 bases, and 9 bases lay in between. The CDR3 DNA reads TGTGCCAGCAGTGAAGTTAGGGGCCATGGCTACACCTTC. It translates to CASSEVRGHGYTF.

This rearrangement joins TRBV19 to TRBJ2-1; D not resolved. The CDR3 runs 12 residues. Trimming removed 1 base at V and 5 bases at J, with 3 bases between. Germline CDR1 and CDR2: LNHDA and SQIVND (reference sequence). The CDR3 sequence is CASSIVNNEQFF. The DNA for the CDR3 is TGTGCCAGTAGTATAGTAAACAATGAGCAGTTCTTC.